This entry describes one T cell receptor beta chain. The sample originates from a study of immune characterization of retroperitoneal liposarcoma. CDR3 length: 20 amino acids. Germline V lookup: CDR1 SGHAT, CDR2 FQNNGV. MiXCR was run by TCRdb on the PCR reads, yielding one entry per CDR3 protein. The sample yields about 10,000 distinct CDR3 sequences, about 39% seen once. The J gene is TRBJ2-1, the V gene TRBV11-2; no definite D call. TRBJ2-7 matches the DNA end more closely, so the J call is doubtful. The sequenced sample was tumor tissue. The sequence was obtained from a female donor with retroperitoneal liposarcoma. The CDR3 DNA reads as TGTGCCAGCAGCTTAGATATCCTAACTTTACCGGCCCCGAGGTCCTACGAGCAGTACTTC. This codes for CASSLDILTLPAPRSYEQYF.